This TCR beta chain was sequenced for a study of T cells after posttransplantation cyclophosphamide. Overall study results and limits: After PTCy, TRB diversity resembled that of CNI/methotrexate controls. Later blood repertoires were often dominated by clones from the donor CD8+ memory compartment.

This clone appeared many times. The antigen remains undetermined. Trimming stripped 3 bases from V and 6 bases from J, with 21 bases between. In germline, CDR1 is SEHNR, CDR2 FQNEAQ (reference sequence). The CDR3 has 17 amino acids. Peripheral blood was collected from the related graft donor on the marrow donation day. TCRdb's table, derived via immunoSEQ multiplex PCR, lists solely in-frame clones and lacks some. Recorded here are about 41,000 clones, none singletons. This sequence was found in a man younger than 40 in good health and a related stem cell transplant donor. Sequenced input: PBMCs. This sequence joins TRBV7-9 and TRBJ2-1, with D possibly being TRBD1 (6 bases). CDR3 loop: CASSFMGRTVVINEQFF. The CDR3 coding sequence is TGTGCCAGCAGCTTTATGGGCCGGACAGTGGTAATCAATGAGCAGTTCTTC.